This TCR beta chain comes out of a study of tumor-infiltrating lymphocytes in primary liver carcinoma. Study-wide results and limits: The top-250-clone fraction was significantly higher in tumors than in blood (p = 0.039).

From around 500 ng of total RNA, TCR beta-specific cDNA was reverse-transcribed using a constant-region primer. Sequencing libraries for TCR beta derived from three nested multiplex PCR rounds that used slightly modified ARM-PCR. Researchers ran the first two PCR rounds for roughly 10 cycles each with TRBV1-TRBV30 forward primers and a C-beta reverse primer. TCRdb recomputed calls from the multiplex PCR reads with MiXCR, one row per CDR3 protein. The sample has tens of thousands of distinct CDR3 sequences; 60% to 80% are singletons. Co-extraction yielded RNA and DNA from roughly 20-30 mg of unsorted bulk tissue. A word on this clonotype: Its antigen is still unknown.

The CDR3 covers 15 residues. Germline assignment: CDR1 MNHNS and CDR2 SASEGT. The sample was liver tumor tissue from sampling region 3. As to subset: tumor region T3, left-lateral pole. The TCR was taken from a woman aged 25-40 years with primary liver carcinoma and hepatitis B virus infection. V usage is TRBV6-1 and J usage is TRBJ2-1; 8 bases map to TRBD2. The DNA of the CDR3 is TGTGTCGGCATGGAGGGAGCGGGAGAGTCCGATGAGCAGTTCTTC. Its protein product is CVGMEGAGESDEQFF.